The clone carrying this T cell receptor beta chain was recorded a few times. What it recognizes is unknown. At one end, the junction sequence differs from germline, possibly due to a read error. Through a sample-barcoded 5' primer and a J-beta primer mix, a second PCR was run for roughly 7 to 12 cycles. Using its own MiXCR run on the 5' RACE reads, TCRdb lists one record per CDR3 protein. The sample includes more than 650,000 distinct CDR3 sequences, 22% of them seen just once. Germline V gene data show CDR1 as DFQATT and CDR2 as SNEGSKA (reference sequence). The CDR3 contains 14 residues. These data originate in a study of blood T cells in healthy people across ages. Study findings and constraints: Strong correlation existed between TCR beta diversity and naive T cell percentage.

Sequencing was performed on blood. The clonotype was recovered from a man between 65 and 79 years old in good health. The chain is built from TRBV20-1 and TRBJ1-1; maybe TRBD1 (6 bases). The CDR3 loop is CSARAPGAGTEAFF. CDR3 coding DNA: TGCAGTGCTAGAGCCCCGGGGGCAGGAACTGAGGCTTTCTTT.